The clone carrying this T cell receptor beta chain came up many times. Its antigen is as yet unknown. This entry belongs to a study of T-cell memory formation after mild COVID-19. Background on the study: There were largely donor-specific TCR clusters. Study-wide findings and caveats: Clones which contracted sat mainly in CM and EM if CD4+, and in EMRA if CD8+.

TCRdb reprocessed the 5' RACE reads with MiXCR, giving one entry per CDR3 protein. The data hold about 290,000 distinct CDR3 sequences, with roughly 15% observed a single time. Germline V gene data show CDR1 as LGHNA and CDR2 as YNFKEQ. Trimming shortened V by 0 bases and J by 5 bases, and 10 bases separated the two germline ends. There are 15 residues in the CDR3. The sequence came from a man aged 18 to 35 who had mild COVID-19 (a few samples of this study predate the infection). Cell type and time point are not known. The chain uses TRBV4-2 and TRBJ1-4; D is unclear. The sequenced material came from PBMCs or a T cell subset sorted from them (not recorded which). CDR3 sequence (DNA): TGTGCCAGCAGCCAAGACGGCAGGCTGAATGAAAAACTGTTTTTT. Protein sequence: CASSQDGRLNEKLFF.